The 21 T cell receptor beta chains listed next were all sequenced from one sample in a study of T cell repertoires in cytomegalovirus infection. These receptors are not linked to any known antigen. One entry per CDR3 protein, called by TCRdb with MiXCR from the reads. This sample has 110,000 to 150,000 distinct CDR3 sequences; around 32% occur once, and the top ten carry around half. The specimen was CD8+ T cells from cultured PBMCs, collected from culture after CMV antigen stimulation. These receptors originate from a human donor in good health (CMV status not recorded). Some clones in this sample may be carry-over from other donors' samples.

The V gene is TRBV25-1, the J gene TRBJ2-2, with a tentative D call TRBD1 (6 bases). The CDR3 extends over 15 amino acids. The V end lost 3 bases, the J end lost 1 base, and 9 bases lay between the germline ends. Germline V lookup: CDR1 MGHDK, CDR2 SYGVNS. The CDR3 region has the DNA TGTGCCAGCAGTGATGAGACAGGGAACACCGGGGAGCTGTTTTTT. This translates into CASSDETGNTGELFF.

This clonotype has more than one count but fewer than ten. The V call is TRBV11-3, the J call TRBJ1-2; D is ambiguous. The CDR3 runs to 13 residues. Germline V gene sequence: CDR1 SGHNT, CDR2 YENEEA. The V end was cut by 4 bases, the J end by 8 bases, with 14 bases between. The CDR3 region has the DNA TGTGCCAGCAGCTGTATGTCGCGTAGGGGCTACACCTTC. Its translation is CASSCMSRRGYTF.

The chain joins TRBV20-1 to TRBJ2-3, with 11 nucleotides matching TRBD1. CDR1 DFQATT and CDR2 SNEGSKA come from the germline V gene (reference sequence). The CDR3 has 15 amino acids. V lost 6 bases, J lost 4 bases, and 9 bases stayed unmatched. CDR3 sequence: CSAPRTGGLADTQYF. The CDR3 bases are TGCAGTGCACCGAGGACAGGGGGCTTAGCAGATACGCAGTATTTT.

The chain uses TRBV7-9 and TRBJ2-5, with D possibly TRBD2 on 6 matching bases. Between the trimmed V and J ends, which lost 5 bases and 5 bases, there was a span of 15 bases. In germline, CDR1 is SEHNR, CDR2 FQNEAQ (reference sequence). The length of the CDR3 is 14 residues. CDR3 nucleotides: TGTGCCAGCAGCCCCCCGGGGGACCCGGAGACCCAGTACTTC. Translating it yields CASSPPGDPETQYF.

This clonotype was recorded a few times. The V and J genes are TRBV27 and TRBJ1-1, with TRBD1 identical over 7 bases. J lost 0 bases, V lost 5 bases, and 12 bases had no gene match. Germline assignment: CDR1 MNHEY and CDR2 SMNVEV (reference sequence). CDR3 length: 17 residues. As DNA, the CDR3 is TGTGCCAGCAGTCAAACCCGACAGGGCCCCATGAACACTGAAGCTTTCTTT. It codes for CASSQTRQGPMNTEAFF.

The chain uses TRBV7-8 and TRBJ1-5; D is ambiguous. CDR3 length: 14 amino acids. Germline CDR1 SGHVS, CDR2 FQNEAQ. The V gene lost 1 base and the J gene lost 2 bases, with 6 bases spanning the gap. The CDR3 sequence is CASSLDMGNQPQHF. CDR3 bases: TGTGCCAGCAGCTTAGACATGGGCAATCAGCCCCAGCATTTT. The variable domain in full, with the rest retrieved from reference TRBV7-8 and TRBJ1-5, is GAGVSQSPRYKVAKRGQDVALRCDPISGHVSLFWYQQALGQGPEFLTYFQNEAQLDKSGLPSDRFFAERPEGSVSTLKIQRTQQEDSAVYLCASSLDMGNQPQHFGDGTRLSIL.

The chain links TRBV4-1 to TRBJ1-4; D possibly corresponds to TRBD1 (6 bases). Germline V CDR1 and CDR2: MGHRA, YSYEKL. Trimming left V 3 bases short and J 8 bases short, with 22 bases between. The CDR3 is 17 residues long. CDR3 protein: CASSQGSGGGATEKLFF. For the CDR3, the DNA is TGCGCCAGCAGCCAGGGGTCGGGTGGGGGCGCGACAGAAAAACTGTTTTTT.

This clonotype was counted only a few times. The gene calls are TRBV7-2 and TRBJ1-4, with a possible D match to TRBD1 (5 bases). The germline V gene has CDR1 SGHTA and CDR2 FQGNSA. The CDR3 extends over 16 amino acids. Trimming stripped 2 bases from V and 7 bases from J, with 17 bases between. As DNA, the CDR3 is TGTGCCAGCAGCTTAAAAAGGAACGGGAGGGGTGAAAAACTGTTTTTT. It specifies CASSLKRNGRGEKLFF.

This clonotype was recorded once. This chain uses TRBV27 with TRBJ2-2; D is unresolved. The CDR3 covers 12 residues. Germline V gives CDR1 MNHEY, CDR2 SMNVEV (reference sequence). Trimming stripped 4 bases from V and 9 bases from J, with 9 bases between. In DNA form, the CDR3 reads TGTGCCAGCAGTTCCCTCCACCGGGAGCTGTTTTTT. It specifies CASSSLHRELFF.

The V call is TRBV27, the J call TRBJ1-5; a possible D gene is TRBD1 (5 bases). With 10 bases removed from V and 9 bases from J, the gap between germline ends came to 13 bases. CDR3 length: 11 residues. Germline CDR1 is MNHEY and CDR2 is SMNVEV (reference sequence). This CDR3 is CATGTSGPQHF. CDR3 nucleotide sequence: TGTGCCACCGGGACCTCAGGGCCCCAGCATTTT.

J is TRBJ2-1 and V is TRBV7-9, with D possibly matching TRBD1 (6 bases). Germline V gene data show CDR1 as SEHNR and CDR2 as FQNEAQ (reference sequence). This CDR3 has 14 residues. Trimming left V 0 bases short and J 12 bases short, with 15 bases between. CDR3 protein: CASSLAGAPMGQFF. The CDR3 bases are TGTGCCAGCAGCTTAGCGGGGGCCCCCATGGGGCAGTTCTTC.

The chain is built from TRBV5-6 and TRBJ2-7, with D perhaps matching TRBD1 or TRBD2 (5 bases each). This CDR3 has 15 residues. Trimming cost V 3 bases and J 2 bases, with 15 bases left between them. Germline CDR1 reads SGHDT; CDR2 reads YYEEEE. The CDR3 loop reads CASSWSEGRAYEQYF. The CDR3 DNA is TGTGCCAGCAGCTGGAGCGAGGGGAGAGCCTACGAGCAGTACTTC.

This chain links TRBV5-4 with TRBJ2-5, with D perhaps assigned TRBD1 or TRBD2 (6 bases each). CDR1 and CDR2 (germline): SGHNT, YYREEE (reference sequence). There are 16 residues in the CDR3. V was clipped by 1 base and J by 2 bases, with 15 bases between them. CDR3 sequence (DNA): TGTGCCAGCAGCTTGTACGGGGGCCCTCCGCAAGAGACCCAGTACTTC. This translates into CASSLYGGPPQETQYF.

The sample holds many counts of this clonotype. V and J are TRBV15 and TRBJ2-1; tentative D call: TRBD1 (6 bases). This CDR3 comprises 16 residues. CDR1 and CDR2 (germline): LNHNV, YYDKDF (reference sequence). Trimming removed 5 bases at V and 7 bases at J, with 21 bases between. Written as DNA, the CDR3 is TGTGCCACCAGCGGGACACCTAACCCCCGGGCGAATGAGCAGTTCTTC. Its translation is CATSGTPNPRANEQFF.

This clonotype was seen a few times. This rearrangement joins TRBV4-2 to TRBJ2-2, with D maybe TRBD2 (6 bases). The germline gives CDR1 LGHNA, CDR2 YNFKEQ. The V and J ends lost 1 base and 4 bases respectively, with 10 bases between them. This CDR3 has 15 residues. The CDR3 region has the DNA TGTGCCAGCAGCCAAGTAGGGACTTCCACCGGGGAGCTGTTTTTT. It specifies CASSQVGTSTGELFF.

There are a few counts of this clonotype. This chain links TRBV20-1 with TRBJ2-7; tentative D call: TRBD1 (5 bases). This CDR3 contains 16 residues. V dropped 1 base and J dropped 0 bases, with 16 bases sitting between them. The germline V gene encodes CDR1 DFQATT and CDR2 SNEGSKA (reference sequence). CDR3 residues: CSARVSVRASSYEQYF. The CDR3 nucleotides are TGCAGTGCTAGAGTATCGGTCAGGGCGAGCTCCTACGAGCAGTACTTC.

This clonotype was seen many times. The chain employs TRBV7-6 and TRBJ1-1; 12 nucleotides align to TRBD1. The CDR3 extends over 15 amino acids. V was pared by 3 bases and J by 5 bases, with 4 bases of the junction left unmatched. Looked up from germline, CDR1 is SGHVS and CDR2 is FNYEAQ. CDR3 bases: TGTGCCAGCAGCTTGGGACAGGGGGCGAGGACTGAAGCTTTCTTT. Amino acid sequence: CASSLGQGARTEAFF.

This rearrangement joins TRBV10-2 to TRBJ2-7; D call uncertain. Per germline, CDR1 WSHSY and CDR2 SAAADI. V was cut by 6 bases and J by 5 bases, with 11 bases left in between. This CDR3 has 12 amino acids. In DNA form, the CDR3 reads TGCGCCAGCAGCGAGAACTCTAACGAGCAGTACTTC. Translating it yields CASSENSNEQYF.

This clonotype has at least ten counts. The V call is TRBV7-2, the J call TRBJ1-5; 9 nucleotides agree with TRBD1. The germline V gene has CDR1 SGHTA and CDR2 FQGNSA. Losses at the gene ends were 1 base for V and 5 bases for J; bases not matched to a gene: 3. This CDR3 is 15 amino acids long. The CDR3 here is CASSLEGQGDQPQHF. The CDR3 nucleotides are TGTGCCAGCAGCTTAGAGGGACAGGGTGATCAGCCCCAGCATTTT.

This clonotype showed up just a few times. The chain carries TRBV14 and TRBJ2-5, with 7 bases that match TRBD2. This CDR3 is built from 18 residues. The germline CDR1 and CDR2 sequences are SGHDN and FVKESK. V trimming: 0 bases; J trimming: 0 bases; junction bases outside the gene matches: 10. DNA for the CDR3: TGTGCCAGCAGCCAAGATTTCCGAGCGGGGCACTACCAAGAGACCCAGTACTTC. The encoded protein is CASSQDFRAGHYQETQYF.

The gene calls are TRBV19 and TRBJ1-1; no firm D call. Trimming took 5 bases from V and 1 from J, leaving 8 bases between them. CDR1 and CDR2 (germline): LNHDA, SQIVND (reference sequence). This CDR3 has 13 residues. This CDR3 reads CASSWPTNTEAFF. For the CDR3, the DNA is TGTGCCAGTAGTTGGCCGACGAACACTGAAGCTTTCTTT.